A single sample is the source of the 11 T cell receptor beta chains below, sequenced in a study of early T cells in non-severe SARS-CoV-2 infection. TCRdb re-analysed the 5' RACE reads in MiXCR, keeping a single row per CDR3 protein. The table has under 60,000 distinct CDR3 sequences, around 9.3% seen once. The sequenced sample was whole blood, obtained at baseline. The receptors were sampled from an adult who was a healthcare worker with PCR-confirmed SARS-CoV-2 infection or an uninfected control (not recorded which).

This clonotype appeared a few times. V is TRBV20-1 and J is TRBJ2-2; 7 positions match TRBD2. The germline CDR1 and CDR2 sequences are DFQATT and SNEGSKA (reference sequence). This CDR3 spans 15 amino acids. V shed 3 bases and J 6 bases; nucleotides not matched to a gene: 10. The CDR3 sequence: CSARSRRELAGELFF. The CDR3 nucleotides are TGCAGTGCTAGGAGCAGGCGGGAGTTAGCCGGGGAGCTGTTTTTT.

This clonotype was seen at least ten times. J is TRBJ1-1 and V is TRBV6-5; D uncertain. The CDR3 covers 13 residues. CDR1 and CDR2 from the germline V gene are MNHEY and SVGAGI. V was clipped by 0 bases and J by 5 bases, with 7 bases between them. DNA of the CDR3: TGTGCCAGCAGTTACTCGGAGCGGACTGAAGCTTTCTTT. Translated, it gives CASSYSERTEAFF.

In its sample, this clonotype was seen many times. The V and J genes are TRBV7-8 and TRBJ2-1; no definite D call. V lost 3 bases to trimming and J lost 9 bases, with 6 bases between them. The germline CDR1 and CDR2 sequences are SGHVS and FQNEAQ. CDR3 length equals 11 residues. CDR3 DNA sequence: TGTGCCAGCAGCTTGAGTAGTGAGCAGTTCTTC. As protein: CASSLSSEQFF.

This clonotype has ten or more counts. The V call is TRBV29-1, the J call TRBJ2-7; 10 nucleotides match TRBD2. This CDR3 contains 14 residues. The ends lost 7 bases at V and 3 bases at J; junction bases unmatched: 9. CDR1 and CDR2 (germline): SQVTM, ANQGSEA. For the CDR3, the DNA is TGCAGCGCTGCTAGCGGGAGATTAGACTACGAGCAGTACTTC. Amino acid sequence: CSAASGRLDYEQYF.

There are many counts of this clonotype. This chain links TRBV18 with TRBJ2-1, with unresolved D. The germline V gene encodes CDR1 KGHSH and CDR2 LQKENI. CDR3 length: 14 residues. V lost 3 bases and J 9 bases, leaving 15 bases between the germline ends. CDR3 nucleotide sequence: TGTGCCAGCTCACCGGAGCCTACGTGGCGTGAGCAGTTCTTC. Its protein product is CASSPEPTWREQFF.

V gene TRBV10-2 combines with J gene TRBJ2-1; 8 nucleotides agree with TRBD1. Germline V CDR1 and CDR2: WSHSY, SAAADI. The CDR3 is made up of 16 amino acids. J lost 4 bases, V lost 0 bases, and 5 bases had no gene match. In DNA form, the CDR3 reads TGCGCCAGCAGTGAGTCGGTTCAGGGGGCTTACAATGAGCAGTTCTTC. It codes for CASSESVQGAYNEQFF.

The V call is TRBV6-6, the J call TRBJ1-1; the D gene is possibly TRBD1 (6 bases). Trimming took off 3 bases at V and 0 bases at J, with 11 bases between the two ends. This CDR3 spans 15 amino acids. The germline gives CDR1 MNHNY, CDR2 SVGAGI (reference sequence). CDR3 in amino acids: CASSYSQGMNTEAFF. CDR3 nucleotide sequence: TGTGCCAGCAGTTATTCTCAGGGGATGAACACTGAAGCTTTCTTT.

This chain connects TRBV15 to TRBJ2-5, with D unresolved. The CDR3 runs to 15 residues. Trimming pared 0 bases from V and 5 bases from J, leaving 13 bases between. The germline V gene has CDR1 LNHNV and CDR2 YYDKDF (reference sequence). This chain's CDR3 is CATSRDTRVDETQYF. The CDR3 DNA is TGTGCCACCAGCAGAGATACAAGGGTTGACGAGACCCAGTACTTC. Full variable domain (outside the CDR3, taken from reference TRBV15 and TRBJ2-5): DAMVIQNPRYQVTQFGKPVTLSCSQTLNHNVMYWYQQKSSQAPKLLFHYYDKDFNNEADTPDNFQSRRPNTSFCFLDIRSPGLGDTAMYLCATSRDTRVDETQYFGPGTRLLVL.

The CDR3 protein is CASSYMGLANKAQETQYF. The CDR3 DNA reads as TGTGCCAGCAGCTACATGGGACTAGCGAATAAGGCCCAAGAGACCCAGTACTTC. The chain joins TRBV7-8 to TRBJ2-5, with TRBD2 matching 10 bases. V trimming: 4 bases; J trimming: 1 base; junction bases outside the gene matches: 12. Germline V gene sequence: CDR1 SGHVS, CDR2 FQNEAQ. CDR3 length: 18 residues.

In its sample, this clonotype was seen a few times. The rearrangement uses TRBV7-9 and TRBJ1-2, with 8 bases matching TRBD1. CDR1 and CDR2 (germline): SEHNR, FQNEAQ (reference sequence). The CDR3 runs to 15 residues. V shed 5 bases and J 2 bases; nucleotides not matched to a gene: 7. The CDR3 coding sequence is TGTGCCAGCAGCGCGCTCCGGGACAGGAACTATGGCTACACCTTC. Its translation: CASSALRDRNYGYTF.

The V gene is TRBV10-3, the J gene TRBJ1-3; 7 bases align to TRBD1. V shed 10 bases, J shed 2 bases, and the junction held 5 bases outside the gene matches. The germline V gene encodes CDR1 ENHRY and CDR2 SYGVKD. The CDR3 is made up of 13 amino acids. CDR3 in amino acids: CATAGTAGNTIYF. The CDR3 DNA sequence: TGTGCCACCGCCGGGACAGCTGGAAACACCATATATTTT.